This T cell receptor (beta chain) was sequenced for a study of identical twins (dated by TCRdb to 2016 to 2017). In the study overall: To test whether fetal clonotypes persist, this study deep-sequenced TCR alpha and beta repertoires from monozygotic twins, from unrelated adults of various ages, and from cord blood. To rule out contamination, the twin experiments were replicated at different times with different library preparation protocols. Overall study results and their limits: Zero-insertion analyses could be partly confounded by invariant T cells such as MAIT and iNKT, although diverse VJ usage argued against such confounding for most clonotypes. The excess sharing between twins in beta out-of-frame sequences was weaker because fewer shared sequences reduced the signal-to-noise ratio. Because the same donors could not be followed over many years, the conclusions relied on cross-sectional statistical analysis. Compared with coincidental sharing between unrelated individuals, out-of-frame TCR alpha sequences shared between twins had an excess of sequences with low generation probability. In monozygotic twins, recombination models systematically underestimated out-of-frame TCR alpha sharing, but the models matched the sharing seen between unrelated individuals. Abundant cord blood beta clonotypes had fewer insertions, young adult naive repertoires showed a similar but weaker trend, and memory repertoires showed no such trend.

The method behind the library was 5' RACE. Instrument on record: Illumina HiSeq 2000. A universal primer binding site was added through template switching, and the final cDNA carried a unique molecular identifier so that TCR cDNA molecules could be counted accurately. Specific primers in the conserved constant-segment region were used to synthesize first-strand cDNA for TCR alpha and beta chains. To control for contamination, every cDNA library carried two barcodes: a SMART-Mk sample barcode plus Illumina barcodes. TruSeq adapter sequences along with Illumina sample barcodes were introduced in two successive PCR steps. Sequencing of the TCR alpha and beta cDNA libraries was done on the Illumina HiSeq platform using custom primers. Processing in the source paper ran as follows. Unique molecular identifiers were extracted from raw reads with MiGEC, and CDR3 positions were determined with MiXCR. For each individual, recombination models were inferred using an EM algorithm with the repgenHMM and IGoR tools. The analysis of shared clonotypes was done with the tcR package in R, with sharing normalized by the product of cloneset sizes. To study raw recombination without the effects of thymic and clonal selection, out-of-frame nonproductive sequences were analyzed. Using fastp at Q25 and MiXCR, TCRdb reprocessed the public reads and kept productive beta chains. Each CDR3 protein gets just one entry, which takes the most common genes and DNA from the rows behind it. The V and J calls here are based on TCRdb, not the publication. This sample lists hundreds of thousands of distinct CDR3 sequences; around 6.1% were detected once. The ten largest clonotypes hold under 2% of the sample.

All donors were healthy Caucasians. Three unrelated non-twin adults were also sequenced: a male aged 18 to 30, a male aged 50 to 59 and a female aged 50 to 59. Miltenyi CD45RO+ enrichment and human naive T-cell isolation kits were used to isolate memory (CD45RO+) and naive T cells from PBMC. Its CDR3 holds 15 amino acids, cysteine through phenylalanine. Only the CDR3 part of the read is kept: 45 bases, read in frame from the first base. The germline V end is reduced by 6 bases and the J end by 4 bases; junction bases left unmatched: 4. As encoded in the germline V gene, CDR1 is MNHNS while CDR2 is SASEGT. A remark on this clonotype: Its antigen has not been determined. Base quality data are lacking; no much larger clone is found one base away.

Sequenced: naive T cells sorted from blood. Interpreted using the paper, the cell subset or site label stands for: cells isolated with a human naive T-cell isolation kit. The chain is made from TRBV6-1 and TRBJ2-2, with TRBD1 matching 11 junction bases. This clonotype was obtained from a man in his late teens or twenties in good health. The CDR3 protein sequence reads: CASRPGQGVTGELFF. The sequenced DNA: TGTGCCAGCAGGCCGGGACAGGGGGTCACCGGGGAGCTGTTTTTT.